Below are 31 T cell receptor beta chains sequenced from a single sample in a study of shared clonotypes between healthy human individuals. The repertoire was sequenced with immunoSEQ multiplex PCR; TCRdb's copy has only in-frame clones and lacks some. The sample lists millions of clones, roughly 92% occurring once. Sequenced: naive CD4+ T cells sorted from blood. Subset in this sample: CD45RA+ positively selected. These receptors originate from a man between 18 and 29 years old in good health.

The J gene is TRBJ1-6, the V gene TRBV2, with TRBD1 as a possible D gene (5 bases). Trimming removed 3 bases from V and 7 bases from J, with 16 bases in between. There are 16 residues in the CDR3. Looked up from germline, CDR1 is SNHLY and CDR2 is FYNNEI. The CDR3 coding sequence is TGTGCCAGCAGTGACCCCGCGGGGGGGAACAATTCACCCCTCCACTTT. The encoded protein is CASSDPAGGNNSPLHF.

This chain connects TRBV13 to TRBJ2-3; no definite D call. Germline V gene lookup returns CDR1 PRHDT and CDR2 FYEKMQ (reference sequence). Trimming took off 4 bases at V and 4 bases at J, with 3 bases between the two ends. This CDR3 region has 11 residues. CDR3: CASSSSDTQYF. The CDR3, as DNA: TGTGCCAGCAGCTCCTCAGATACGCAGTATTTT.

Of note for this clone: The same CDR3 can be traced to other DNA sequences in this sample. V gene TRBV9 combines with J gene TRBJ1-1; 7 bases map to TRBD1. The CDR3 consists of 15 residues. Trimming cost V 4 bases and J 0 bases; bases outside gene matches: 6. Germline V lookup: CDR1 SGDLS, CDR2 YYNGEE. The DNA for the CDR3 is TGTGCCAGCAGCCCGAGACAGGGAATGAACACTGAAGCTTTCTTT. Amino acid sequence: CASSPRQGMNTEAFF.

The chain joins TRBV6-5 to TRBJ2-7; 7 bases agree with TRBD1. CDR1 is MNHEY and CDR2 is SVGAGI in the germline V gene. The CDR3 is 13 residues long. The V segment lost 6 bases and the J segment 5 bases; nucleotides outside the gene matches: 7. CDR3 nucleotides: TGTGCCAGCAGCCACGGGACAGAGAACGAGCAGTACTTC. It yields the protein CASSHGTENEQYF.

This rearrangement joins TRBV4-1 to TRBJ1-2; D uncertain. The CDR3 extends over 12 amino acids. The V end was cut by 1 base, the J end by 7 bases, with 7 bases between. Germline loops: CDR1 MGHRA, CDR2 YSYEKL. CDR3 residues: CASSQVSFGYTF. In DNA form, the CDR3 reads TGCGCCAGCAGCCAAGTTTCATTTGGCTACACCTTC.

This sequence joins TRBV4-1 and TRBJ1-3, with D possibly being TRBD1 (6 bases). The CDR3 runs 17 residues. CDR1 MGHRA and CDR2 YSYEKL come from the germline V gene. V lost 4 bases and J lost 2, with 18 bases in between. The CDR3 nucleotides read TGCGCCAGCAGCCGAACCACAGGGAACGCTCCTGGAAACACCATATATTTT. This encodes CASSRTTGNAPGNTIYF.

The V call is TRBV6-5, the J call TRBJ2-7; perhaps TRBD1 as D (5 bases). Per the germline V gene, CDR1 is MNHEY and CDR2 is SVGAGI. CDR3 length: 14 residues. Trimming took off 0 bases at V and 7 bases at J, with 13 bases between the two ends. The chain's CDR3 is CASSYSTEISEQYF. CDR3 coding DNA: TGTGCCAGCAGTTACTCGACAGAAATTAGTGAGCAGTACTTC.

In DNA, the CDR3 is TGTGCCAGCAGTTCTAAAGGACTATATAGCAATCAGCCCCAGCATTTT. Translated: CASSSKGLYSNQPQHF. The chain links TRBV6-5 to TRBJ1-5; the D is unclear. This CDR3 contains 16 residues. CDR1 is MNHEY and CDR2 is SVGAGI in the germline V gene. The ends were cut back, 4 bases at V and 0 bases at J, with 13 bases in the middle.

About this clone: The same CDR3 also results from other DNA sequences found in this sample. The V and J genes are TRBV6-1 and TRBJ2-3, with TRBD2 identical over 10 bases. Germline V gives CDR1 MNHNS, CDR2 SASEGT. This CDR3 comprises 13 residues. V shed 6 bases and J 4 bases; nucleotides not matched to a gene: 1. CDR3 DNA: TGTGCCAGCAGACTAGCGGGGCCAGATACGCAGTATTTT. Protein sequence: CASRLAGPDTQYF.

V usage is TRBV2 and J usage is TRBJ1-1; D call uncertain. V lost 6 bases and J 0 bases, leaving 11 bases between the germline ends. The CDR3 extends over 14 amino acids. Germline V lookup: CDR1 SNHLY, CDR2 FYNNEI. The CDR3 region is CASRSGIMNTEAFF. The CDR3 coding sequence is TGTGCCAGCAGATCCGGGATAATGAACACTGAAGCTTTCTTT.

This chain joins TRBV6-1 and TRBJ1-5, with D uncertain. Germline V lookup: CDR1 MNHNS, CDR2 SASEGT. The CDR3 contains 12 residues. The V end lost 5 bases, the J end lost 10 bases, and 12 bases lay between the germline ends. This chain's CDR3 is CASSLPTLPQHF. CDR3 DNA sequence: TGTGCCAGCAGTTTACCAACCCTTCCCCAGCATTTT.

Turning to this clone: This CDR3 is also generated by other DNA sequences in the sample. The rearrangement links TRBV18 to TRBJ1-2; a weak D match, TRBD1 (5 bases). V was pared by 2 bases and J by 2 bases, with 6 bases between. Germline V gene lookup returns CDR1 KGHSH and CDR2 LQKENI. The CDR3 is 13 amino acids. The CDR3 coding sequence is TGTGCCAGCTCACCAGGGACGAACTATGGCTACACCTTC. Translation: CASSPGTNYGYTF.

The chain couples TRBV19 to TRBJ1-5; D not certain. CDR1 and CDR2 (germline): LNHDA, SQIVND (reference sequence). The V gene lost 3 bases and the J gene lost 3 bases, with 15 bases spanning the gap. The CDR3 consists of 16 residues. CDR3 protein: CASSMVDTRYNQPQHF. CDR3 DNA sequence: TGTGCCAGTAGTATGGTTGACACCCGGTACAATCAGCCCCAGCATTTT.

This clone was counted a single time. The chain carries TRBV6-5 and TRBJ2-7; the match to TRBD1 covers 8 bases. CDR3 size: 15 residues. J was trimmed by 6 bases and V by 7 bases; bases with no gene match: 14. CDR1 is MNHEY and CDR2 is SVGAGI in the germline V gene. The DNA of the CDR3 is TGTGCCAGCACCGACATGGACAGGGACCTACTCGAGCAGTACTTC. The encoded protein is CASTDMDRDLLEQYF.

This clone was observed a few times. This rearrangement joins TRBV29-1 to TRBJ2-1; 9 bases are a match to TRBD1. V shed 0 bases and J 11 bases; nucleotides not matched to a gene: 14. The CDR3 totals 16 residues. CDR1 and CDR2 (germline): SQVTM, ANQGSEA. CDR3 residues: CSVEDRANTGGSKQFF. The CDR3 DNA is TGCAGCGTTGAAGATAGGGCAAACACAGGGGGCAGTAAGCAGTTCTTC.

Concerning this clone: The same CDR3 can be traced to other DNA sequences in this sample. The genes are TRBV18 and TRBJ1-1; weak D call: TRBD1 (5 bases). V gave up 2 bases and J gave up 6 bases, with 10 bases separating them. Germline values: CDR1 KGHSH, CDR2 LQKENI. This CDR3 contains 13 residues. The chain's CDR3 is CASSPTGVSEAFF. The DNA for the CDR3 is TGTGCCAGCTCACCAACGGGGGTCTCTGAAGCTTTCTTT. Drawing the rest from reference TRBV18 and TRBJ1-1, the complete variable domain is NAGVMQNPRHLVRRRGQEARLRCSPMKGHSHVYWYRQLPEEGLKFMVYLQKENIIDESGMPKERFSAEFPKEGPSILRIQQVVRGDSAAYFCASSPTGVSEAFFGQGTRLTVV.

The gene calls are TRBV5-1 and TRBJ2-3; 8 nucleotides align to TRBD2. The CDR3 covers 16 residues. The V gene's germline CDR1 is SGHRS and CDR2 YFSETQ. With 0 bases clipped from V and 6 bases from J, the junction kept 9 bases outside the gene matches. The CDR3 bases are TGCGCCAGCAGCTTGGCCGGGTTAGCGGGAATTGATACGCAGTATTTT. Residues: CASSLAGLAGIDTQYF.

The V gene is TRBV7-9, the J gene TRBJ2-3; D assignment may be TRBD1 or TRBD2 (5 bases each). The CDR3 is made up of 15 amino acids. CDR1 and CDR2 (germline): SEHNR, FQNEAQ (reference sequence). Trimming took off 1 base at V and 2 bases at J, with 10 bases between the two ends. CDR3 in amino acids: CASSLVLGDTDTQYF. The CDR3 DNA sequence: TGTGCCAGCAGCTTAGTTCTGGGGGACACAGATACGCAGTATTTT.

V usage is TRBV9 and J usage is TRBJ2-1, with D possibly being TRBD2 (5 bases). The CDR3 spans 14 residues. Germline CDR1 is SGDLS and CDR2 is YYNGEE. The V end lost 1 base, the J end lost 7 bases, and 12 bases lay between the germline ends. The chain's CDR3 is CASSVRSRENEQFF. Written as DNA, the CDR3 is TGTGCCAGCAGCGTAAGGTCTCGGGAAAATGAGCAGTTCTTC.

The chain couples TRBV6-5 to TRBJ2-2; 8 positions agree with TRBD1. The ends lost 8 bases at V and 1 base at J; junction bases unmatched: 6. CDR3 size: 15 residues. Germline CDR1 is MNHEY and CDR2 is SVGAGI. CDR3 sequence: CASARQGKNTGELFF. DNA for the CDR3: TGTGCCAGCGCTAGACAGGGGAAGAACACCGGGGAGCTGTTTTTT.

This chain links TRBV2 with TRBJ2-1; D is ambiguous. Germline V lookup: CDR1 SNHLY, CDR2 FYNNEI. V lost 3 bases and J 0 bases, leaving 9 bases between the germline ends. This CDR3 region has 15 residues. DNA of the CDR3: TGTGCCAGCAGTGATTTGCCAAGCTCCTACAATGAGCAGTTCTTC. This translates into CASSDLPSSYNEQFF.

The chain couples TRBV11-2 to TRBJ2-3; no definite D call. V was trimmed by 4 bases and J by 3 bases, leaving 8 bases between them. The germline gives CDR1 SGHAT, CDR2 FQNNGV. This CDR3 is built from 13 residues. The CDR3 region has the DNA TGTGCCAGCAGCTCAGTAGGAACAGATACGCAGTATTTT. Protein sequence: CASSSVGTDTQYF.

This rearrangement joins TRBV7-9 to TRBJ1-2; a weak D match, TRBD1 (5 bases). The length of the CDR3 is 11 residues. CDR1 and CDR2 from the germline V gene are SEHNR and FQNEAQ (reference sequence). V lost 8 bases and J 3 bases, leaving 7 bases between the germline ends. The CDR3 sequence: CASETDYGYTF. The DNA for the CDR3 is TGTGCCAGCGAGACAGACTATGGCTACACCTTC. Based on the CDR3 plus reference TRBV7-9 and TRBJ1-2, the full variable domain is DTGVSQNPRHKITKRGQNVTFRCDPISEHNRLYWYRQTLGQGPEFLTYFQNEAQLEKSRLLSDRFSAERPKGSFSTLEIQRTEQGDSAMYLCASETDYGYTFGSGTRLTVV.

This clone was seen only a few times. The V call is TRBV2, the J call TRBJ1-1; D is unclear. The germline V gene encodes CDR1 SNHLY and CDR2 FYNNEI. The V and J ends lost 7 bases and 9 bases respectively, with 18 bases between them. This CDR3 comprises 13 residues. The CDR3 DNA reads as TGTGCCAGCAAACTCCTTGCACAGCTTAAAGCTTTCTTT. Its translation: CASKLLAQLKAFF. Combining the CDR3 with reference TRBV2 and TRBJ1-1 gives the whole variable domain EPEVTQTPSHQVTQMGQEVILRCVPISNHLYFYWYRQILGQKVEFLVSFYNNEISEKSEIFDDQFSVERPDGSNFTLKIRSTKLEDSAMYFCASKLLAQLKAFFGQGTRLTVV.

The chain recombines TRBV7-9 with TRBJ2-5; tentative D call: TRBD2 (5 bases). Germline loops: CDR1 SEHNR, CDR2 FQNEAQ (reference sequence). The V gene lost 4 bases and the J gene lost 12 bases, with 15 bases spanning the gap. The CDR3 runs to 12 residues. CDR3 residues: CASSSGTRLEYF. The DNA of the CDR3 is TGTGCCAGCAGCTCCGGTACTAGATTGGAGTACTTC. Full variable domain (outside the CDR3, taken from reference TRBV7-9 and TRBJ2-5): DTGVSQNPRHKITKRGQNVTFRCDPISEHNRLYWYRQTLGQGPEFLTYFQNEAQLEKSRLLSDRFSAERPKGSFSTLEIQRTEQGDSAMYLCASSSGTRLEYFGPGTRLLVL.

The genes are TRBV6-1 and TRBJ2-1; either TRBD1 or TRBD2 may fit D (5 bases each). CDR1 and CDR2 from the germline V gene are MNHNS and SASEGT. V lost 6 bases to trimming and J lost 0 bases, with 9 bases between them. CDR3 size: 14 residues. DNA for the CDR3: TGTGCCAGCAGGGACACTAGCTCCTACAATGAGCAGTTCTTC. As protein: CASRDTSSYNEQFF.

The chain joins TRBV10-3 to TRBJ2-6; D call uncertain. V was trimmed by 5 bases and J by 1 base, leaving 9 bases between them. The CDR3 is made up of 15 amino acids. Germline lookup yields CDR1 ENHRY and CDR2 SYGVKD. Here the CDR3 DNA reads TGTGCCATCAGTCAACAGATTTCTGGGGCCAACGTCCTGACTTTC. Amino acid sequence: CAISQQISGANVLTF.

The V and J genes are TRBV10-3 and TRBJ2-7; 11 bases are a match to TRBD1. Losses at the gene ends were 7 bases for V and 3 bases for J; bases not matched to a gene: 5. This CDR3 has 14 amino acids. CDR1 ENHRY and CDR2 SYGVKD come from the germline V gene. The DNA for the CDR3 is TGTGCCATCACCGCCGGGACAGGGGGCTACGAGCAGTACTTC. This sequence encodes CAITAGTGGYEQYF.

The chain joins TRBV10-1 to TRBJ2-2, with D unresolved. The V gene lost 4 bases and the J gene lost 3 bases, with 6 bases spanning the gap. Germline V lookup: CDR1 WNHNN, CDR2 SYGVQD (reference sequence). The CDR3 runs to 13 residues. Written as DNA, the CDR3 is TGCGCCAGCAGTGTACGATACACCGGGGAGCTGTTTTTT. Its protein is CASSVRYTGELFF.

This clone was seen only once. The V gene is TRBV10-3, the J gene TRBJ1-2; D perhaps matches TRBD1 (6 bases). The CDR3 is 13 amino acids. V lost 0 bases, J lost 8 bases, and 10 bases lay in between. Germline CDR1 and CDR2: ENHRY and SYGVKD. In nucleotides, the CDR3 is TGTGCCATCAGTGAGTCGGGGGCGTGGGGCTACACCTTC. Translated: CAISESGAWGYTF.

This chain connects TRBV5-1 to TRBJ2-2; 9 bases agree with TRBD1. The CDR3 has 15 residues. Germline assignment: CDR1 SGHRS and CDR2 YFSETQ. The ends lost 4 bases at V and 8 bases at J; junction bases unmatched: 9. CDR3 protein: CASSLRDRARGELFF. The DNA of the CDR3 is TGCGCCAGCAGCCTCCGGGACAGGGCTCGGGGGGAGCTGTTTTTT.